This T cell receptor beta chain came from a study of early T cells in non-severe SARS-CoV-2 infection. The ends were cut back, 8 bases at V and 6 bases at J, with 19 bases in the middle. The CDR3 consists of 15 residues. This clonotype was found many times. TCRdb itself ran the 5' RACE reads through MiXCR, one entry per CDR3 protein. The data show about 49,000 distinct CDR3 sequences, about 11% seen once. The specimen sequenced was whole blood. This clonotype was sampled from an adult who was a healthcare worker with PCR-confirmed SARS-CoV-2 infection or an uninfected control (not recorded which). J is TRBJ1-4 and V is TRBV12-3 or TRBV12-4; D may be TRBD1 (6 bases). The CDR3 nucleotides read TGTGCCAGCTCCCAAAACCCTCCAGGGGATGAAAAACTGTTTTTT. Protein sequence: CASSQNPPGDEKLFF.